The 22 T cell receptor beta chains below were found in one sample sequenced in a study of blood T cell repertoires in COVID-19. The method was immunoSEQ multiplex PCR; TCRdb's version includes in-frame clones alone and lacks a portion of them. The sample consists of some 200,000 clones, 65% to 85% of them appearing once. The sequenced sample consisted of PBMCs or T cells enriched from blood (not recorded which). Source of these receptors: a woman aged 40-49 years with acute COVID-19.

CDR3 residues: CASSYAASGVHYEQYF. For the CDR3, the DNA is TGTGCCAGCAGTTACGCGGCTAGCGGGGTGCACTACGAGCAGTACTTC. This rearrangement joins TRBV6-5 to TRBJ2-7, with TRBD2 identical over 9 bases. The ends lost 2 bases at V and 3 bases at J; junction bases unmatched: 8. The CDR3 consists of 16 residues. CDR1 and CDR2 from the germline V gene are MNHEY and SVGAGI.

The V and J genes are TRBV12-3 or TRBV12-4 and TRBJ1-2; D is undetermined. This CDR3 is built from 11 residues. Trimming shortened V by 6 bases and J by 5 bases, and 7 bases separated the two germline ends. CDR3 sequence: CASSRLYGYTF. The DNA of the CDR3 is TGTGCCAGCAGCCGACTGTATGGCTACACCTTC.

The rearrangement links TRBV5-1 to TRBJ2-2; 8 bases agree with TRBD2. The V gene end was trimmed by 6 bases and the J gene end by 7 bases; junction bases not matched to a gene: 11. The CDR3 loop spans 15 amino acids. CDR1 is SGHRS, CDR2 YFSETQ, per germline. The CDR3 reads CASMRGASKGGELFF. The CDR3 DNA follows: TGCGCCAGCATGCGGGGGGCCTCAAAGGGCGGGGAGCTGTTTTTT.

This clone was seen just once. This chain joins TRBV27 and TRBJ1-5; the match to TRBD1 covers 10 bases. The ends lost 6 bases at V and 6 bases at J; junction bases unmatched: 17. The CDR3 has 18 amino acids. From germline, CDR1 is MNHEY and CDR2 SMNVEV (reference sequence). The CDR3 protein is CASSHYLGTGERGQPQHF. The CDR3 bases are TGTGCCAGCAGCCACTACCTGGGGACAGGGGAGCGAGGTCAGCCCCAGCATTTT.

The CDR3 sequence: CASRQRSGGGYTF. The CDR3 coding sequence is TGTGCCAGCAGGCAACGCAGCGGAGGAGGCTACACCTTC. The chain is built from TRBV6-5 and TRBJ1-2; D gene uncertain. The CDR3 has 13 amino acids. The germline V gene encodes CDR1 MNHEY and CDR2 SVGAGI. V lost 6 bases, J lost 8 bases, and 16 bases lay in between.

The chain combines TRBV27 with TRBJ2-1; weak D call: TRBD2 (5 bases). Looked up from germline, CDR1 is MNHEY and CDR2 is SMNVEV (reference sequence). Trimming took off 6 bases at V and 0 bases at J, with 15 bases between the two ends. The CDR3 spans 16 residues. The CDR3: CASRVLSGSSYNEQFF. CDR3 in DNA: TGTGCCAGCAGGGTTTTAAGCGGCAGCTCCTACAATGAGCAGTTCTTC.

This clone was seen once. The chain couples TRBV12-5 to TRBJ2-1; D might be TRBD1 (5 bases). The ends were cut back, 1 base at V and 10 bases at J, with 11 bases in the middle. There are 13 residues in the CDR3. Germline V CDR1 and CDR2: LGHNT, FRNRAP. This CDR3 reads CASGLGLPGEQFF. The CDR3 DNA sequence: TGTGCTAGTGGTTTGGGGCTCCCAGGGGAGCAGTTCTTC.

The gene calls are TRBV9 and TRBJ2-1, with 8 bases matching TRBD2. There are 14 residues in the CDR3. V was clipped by 0 bases and J by 8 bases; unmatched bases: 4. CDR1 and CDR2 from the germline V gene are SGDLS and YYNGEE. The CDR3: CASSVDGSGDEQFF. CDR3 bases: TGTGCCAGCAGCGTAGATGGTAGCGGGGATGAGCAGTTCTTC.

The rearrangement joins TRBV5-1 to TRBJ1-4, with a tentative D call TRBD1 (6 bases). CDR3 size: 14 residues. Trimming removed 4 bases from V and 8 bases from J, with 15 bases in between. Germline values: CDR1 SGHRS, CDR2 YFSETQ. The DNA of the CDR3 is TGCGCCAGCAGCGCACAGGGCGTCGGAGAAAAACTGTTTTTT. Its protein is CASSAQGVGEKLFF. Looking up the rest from reference TRBV5-1 and TRBJ1-4 gives the full variable domain: KAGVTQTPRYLIKTRGQQVTLSCSPISGHRSVSWYQQTPGQGLQFLFEYFSETQRNKGNFPGRFSGRQFSNSRSEMNVSTLELGDSALYLCASSAQGVGEKLFFGSGTQLSVL.

This clone was recorded a few times. The genes are TRBV7-2 and TRBJ2-5; the D gene is possibly TRBD1 (6 bases). Deletions cut 5 bases from V and 1 base from J, with 11 bases between. Germline V CDR1 and CDR2: SGHTA, FQGNSA. The CDR3 runs to 14 residues. CDR3 region: CASSPTGAQETQYF. CDR3 in DNA: TGTGCCAGCAGCCCGACAGGAGCCCAAGAGACCCAGTACTTC.

The chain joins TRBV9 to TRBJ1-6, with D perhaps matching TRBD1 (6 bases). V lost 4 bases and J lost 7, with 18 bases in between. The CDR3 is made up of 16 amino acids. The germline V gene encodes CDR1 SGDLS and CDR2 YYNGEE. The CDR3 spells CASSPWGQGSNSPLHF. The CDR3 DNA reads TGTGCCAGCAGCCCCTGGGGTCAGGGGTCCAATTCACCCCTCCACTTT. The full variable domain, completed using reference TRBV9 and TRBJ1-6, is DSGVTQTPKHLITATGQRVTLRCSPRSGDLSVYWYQQSLDQGLQFLIQYYNGEERAKGNILERFSAQQFPDLHSELNLSSLELGDSALYFCASSPWGQGSNSPLHFGNGTRLTVT.

The V call is TRBV11-3, the J call TRBJ2-5; 9 bases map to TRBD1. CDR1 and CDR2 (germline): SGHNT, YENEEA. This CDR3 is 15 amino acids long. J gave up 4 bases and V 1 base, and 4 bases lay outside the gene matches. The CDR3 DNA sequence: TGTGCCAGCAGCTTAGGGACAGGGGTGGTAGAGACCCAGTACTTC. This gives the protein CASSLGTGVVETQYF.

The chain links TRBV6-5 to TRBJ2-2, with 7 bases fitting TRBD2. The V and J ends lost 4 bases and 7 bases, in that order; junction bases with no gene match: 12. Germline CDR1 is MNHEY and CDR2 is SVGAGI. This CDR3 spans 16 amino acids. CDR3 nucleotides: TGTGCCAGCAGTTCGCCGGCGGGAGTGGAGAACGGGGAGCTGTTTTTT. Amino acid sequence: CASSSPAGVENGELFF.

The genes are TRBV18 and TRBJ2-4, with D perhaps TRBD2 (6 bases). CDR1 is KGHSH, CDR2 LQKENI, per germline. The CDR3 is 15 amino acids. The V gene lost 3 bases and the J gene lost 1 base, with 10 bases spanning the gap. The CDR3 loop reads CASSPGGQAKNIQYF. CDR3 bases: TGTGCCAGCTCACCCGGGGGTCAGGCCAAAAACATTCAGTACTTC.

This clone was found once. The chain recombines TRBV2 with TRBJ2-1; D is perhaps TRBD1 (6 bases). The V end was cut by 4 bases, the J end by 4 bases, with 14 bases between. This CDR3 is built from 15 residues. Germline V CDR1 and CDR2: SNHLY, FYNNEI. CDR3 in DNA: TGTGCCAGCAGTGGATTGACAGGAATTTACAATGAGCAGTTCTTC. This translates into CASSGLTGIYNEQFF.

V is TRBV11-2 and J is TRBJ1-2, with D hard to call. CDR1 and CDR2 from the germline V gene are SGHAT and FQNNGV. This CDR3 has 14 residues. V was shortened by 5 bases and J by 8 bases, with 18 bases between the two germline ends. CDR3 protein: CASSPLREGSGYTF. The DNA for the CDR3 is TGTGCCAGCAGCCCACTACGGGAGGGAAGCGGCTACACCTTC.

A few counts support this clone. The J gene is TRBJ2-1, the V gene TRBV14; tentatively, D is TRBD2 (6 bases). Germline V gene lookup returns CDR1 SGHDN and CDR2 FVKESK. Trimming cost V 5 bases and J 0 bases, with 17 bases left between them. This CDR3 is 17 amino acids long. This CDR3 is CASSTHRDFSSYNEQFF. The DNA of the CDR3 is TGTGCCAGCAGCACCCACCGGGACTTCTCCTCCTACAATGAGCAGTTCTTC. Variable domain in full (rest from reference TRBV14 and TRBJ2-1): EAGVTQFPSHSVIEKGQTVTLRCDPISGHDNLYWYRRVMGKEIKFLLHFVKESKQDESGMPNNRFLAERTGGTYSTLKVQPAELEDSGVYFCASSTHRDFSSYNEQFFGPGTRLTVL.

The genes are TRBV2 and TRBJ2-7; tentatively, D is TRBD2 (7 bases). V dropped 1 base and J dropped 12 bases, with 16 bases sitting between them. The CDR3 has 13 amino acids. The germline V gene has CDR1 SNHLY and CDR2 FYNNEI. CDR3 loop: CASSEGLGGLRYF. CDR3 coding DNA: TGTGCCAGCAGTGAAGGGTTGGGGGGGCTGCGGTACTTC.

The chain joins TRBV28 to TRBJ1-1; 7 positions match TRBD1. Germline trimming cut 5 bases from V and 1 base from J; bases unmatched to any gene: 7. Germline values: CDR1 MDHEN, CDR2 SYDVKM. The CDR3 has 15 residues. The DNA for the CDR3 is TGTGCCAGCAGTGACGATAGGACAGGGAACACTGAAGCTTTCTTT. It is translated as CASSDDRTGNTEAFF.

The CDR3 coding sequence is TGTGCCAGCAGCCCGGGACAGGGTATGCGCGAGCAGTACTTC. It specifies CASSPGQGMREQYF. The V call is TRBV28, the J call TRBJ2-7; 9 positions match TRBD1. Unmatched junction bases numbered 9, after V lost 6 bases and J lost 6 bases. This CDR3 has 14 residues. CDR1 and CDR2 from the germline V gene are MDHEN and SYDVKM.

The chain couples TRBV14 to TRBJ2-1; 10 nucleotides match TRBD2. Germline V gives CDR1 SGHDN, CDR2 FVKESK. The CDR3 covers 18 residues. V shed 1 base and J 4 bases; nucleotides not matched to a gene: 10. The CDR3 DNA reads TGTGCCAGCAGCCAAGGCGGGCTAGCGGGAGTGTGGTACAATGAGCAGTTCTTC. It yields the protein CASSQGGLAGVWYNEQFF.

V usage is TRBV16 and J usage is TRBJ1-1; 7 bases are a match to TRBD1. The CDR3 has 15 residues. V was pared by 4 bases and J by 7 bases, with 12 bases of the junction left unmatched. Germline V gene sequence: CDR1 KGHSY, CDR2 FQNENV. CDR3 protein: CASSPPTGSLLEAFF. CDR3 coding DNA: TGTGCCAGCAGCCCACCGACAGGGTCCCTTCTTGAAGCTTTCTTT.